This entry lists 32 T cell receptor beta chains sequenced from one sample in a study of shared clonotypes between healthy human individuals. Naive CD8 cells lacked CD45RO, underwent positive selection for CCR7 and left out terminally differentiated effector memory CD45RA+ cells. Clones were read by immunoSEQ multiplex PCR, and TCRdb kept only the in-frame ones, dropping some. The sample holds around 560,000 clones, about 95% seen once. Sequenced input: naive CD8+ T cells sorted from blood. Receptors were obtained from a woman in her twenties or thirties in good health.

The CDR3: CASSIGITGKNQPQHF. As DNA, the CDR3 is TGTGCCAGTAGTATAGGAATAACAGGGAAAAATCAGCCCCAGCATTTT. This chain links TRBV19 with TRBJ1-5; D is possibly TRBD1 (6 bases). The length of the CDR3 is 16 residues. The V gene lost 1 base and the J gene lost 4 bases, with 14 bases spanning the gap. Germline V lookup: CDR1 LNHDA, CDR2 SQIVND (reference sequence). Variable domain in full (rest from reference TRBV19 and TRBJ1-5): DGGITQSPKYLFRKEGQNVTLSCEQNLNHDAMYWYRQDPGQGLRLIYYSQIVNDFQKGDIAEGYSVSREKKESFPLTVTSAQKNPTAFYLCASSIGITGKNQPQHFGDGTRLSIL.

The chain couples TRBV30 to TRBJ1-5; D gene ambiguous. V lost 0 bases to trimming and J lost 0 bases, with 9 bases between them. Germline CDR1 GTSNPN, CDR2 SVGIG (reference sequence). This CDR3 region has 15 residues. The CDR3 DNA is TGTGCCTGGAGTGTAGGATCGCATAGCAATCAGCCCCAGCATTTT. This encodes CAWSVGSHSNQPQHF. The full variable domain, its missing parts supplied by reference TRBV30 and TRBJ1-5, is SQTIHQWPATLVQPVGSPLSLECTVEGTSNPNLYWYRQAAGRGLQLLFYSVGIGQISSEVPQNLSASRPQDRQFILSSKKLLLSDSGFYLCAWSVGSHSNQPQHFGDGTRLSIL.

The chain links TRBV19 to TRBJ2-7, with 8 bases matching TRBD1. The CDR3 consists of 15 residues. The germline gives CDR1 LNHDA, CDR2 SQIVND (reference sequence). V lost 3 bases to trimming and J lost 0 bases; unmatched junction nucleotides: 4. CDR3 residues: CASSMGQASSYEQYF. In DNA, the CDR3 is TGTGCCAGTAGTATGGGACAGGCCAGCTCCTACGAGCAGTACTTC. Drawing the rest from reference TRBV19 and TRBJ2-7, the complete variable domain is DGGITQSPKYLFRKEGQNVTLSCEQNLNHDAMYWYRQDPGQGLRLIYYSQIVNDFQKGDIAEGYSVSREKKESFPLTVTSAQKNPTAFYLCASSMGQASSYEQYFGPGTRLTVT.

V and J are TRBV7-8 and TRBJ1-2, with 7 nucleotides matching TRBD1. Trimming took 2 bases from V and 6 from J; bases not matched to a gene: 9. The CDR3 has 15 amino acids. In germline, CDR1 is SGHVS, CDR2 FQNEAQ. The CDR3 region has the DNA TGTGCCAGCAGCTTATCAGGGGGAATCCTAGATGGCTACACCTTC. It translates to CASSLSGGILDGYTF.

The count of this clone is one. The V call is TRBV7-6, the J call TRBJ2-7; no reliable D call. Trimming stripped 3 bases from V and 7 bases from J, with 13 bases between. The CDR3 length is 13 residues. Germline V gene lookup returns CDR1 SGHVS and CDR2 FNYEAQ. CDR3 coding DNA: TGTGCCAGCAGCTTGGGCCCGACCTCAGAGCAGTACTTC. The encoded protein is CASSLGPTSEQYF.

The chain joins TRBV5-6 to TRBJ1-1; tentatively, D is TRBD1 (6 bases). The CDR3 loop spans 12 amino acids. Germline V gene data show CDR1 as SGHDT and CDR2 as YYEEEE. V lost 4 bases, J lost 8 bases, and 12 bases lay in between. The DNA for the CDR3 is TGTGCCAGCAGCCCAGGAAGGGGGGAAGCTTTCTTT. This encodes CASSPGRGEAFF. The whole variable domain, filled in from reference TRBV5-6 and TRBJ1-1, reads DAGVTQSPTHLIKTRGQQVTLRCSPKSGHDTVSWYQQALGQGPQFIFQYYEEEERQRGNFPDRFSGHQFPNYSSELNVNALLLGDSALYLCASSPGRGEAFFGQGTRLTVV.

This chain connects TRBV30 to TRBJ2-7; D remains unclear. V dropped 0 bases and J dropped 5 bases, with 8 bases sitting between them. CDR1 and CDR2 from the germline V gene are GTSNPN and SVGIG (reference sequence). This CDR3 comprises 12 residues. The DNA for the CDR3 is TGTGCCTGGAGTGTATGGCAGGACGAGCAGTACTTC. It specifies CAWSVWQDEQYF. The full variable domain, with the rest looked up from reference TRBV30 and TRBJ2-7, is SQTIHQWPATLVQPVGSPLSLECTVEGTSNPNLYWYRQAAGRGLQLLFYSVGIGQISSEVPQNLSASRPQDRQFILSSKKLLLSDSGFYLCAWSVWQDEQYFGPGTRLTVT.

This chain links TRBV7-8 with TRBJ2-2; tentatively, D is TRBD1 or TRBD2 (5 bases each). CDR1 and CDR2 (germline): SGHVS, FQNEAQ. The CDR3 covers 15 residues. V shed 3 bases and J shed 1 base, with 9 bases lying between them. This chain's CDR3 is CASSFFGGNTGELFF. CDR3 DNA sequence: TGTGCCAGCAGCTTTTTTGGGGGGAACACCGGGGAGCTGTTTTTT.

The chain has TRBV9 and TRBJ2-3; 10 bases match TRBD1. J lost 7 bases, V lost 3 bases, and 8 bases had no gene match. Germline V gene sequence: CDR1 SGDLS, CDR2 YYNGEE. This CDR3 comprises 15 residues. The CDR3 spells CASSGTRDRGHTQYF. Written as DNA, the CDR3 is TGTGCCAGCAGCGGAACCCGGGACAGGGGACATACGCAGTATTTT.

The rearrangement uses TRBV27 and TRBJ2-1; TRBD2 aligns across 16 bases. The CDR3 runs 16 residues. Trimming took 4 bases from V and 13 from J; bases not matched to a gene: 10. Germline loops: CDR1 MNHEY, CDR2 SMNVEV (reference sequence). CDR3 loop: CASSSNTGTSGRAQFF. As DNA, the CDR3 is TGTGCCAGCAGTTCGAACACCGGGACTAGCGGGAGGGCCCAGTTCTTC.

J is TRBJ2-7 and V is TRBV2; no definite D call. V was cut by 2 bases and J by 5 bases, with 19 bases left in between. CDR1 SNHLY and CDR2 FYNNEI come from the germline V gene. The CDR3 is 16 residues long. The CDR3 DNA reads TGTGCCAGCAGTGAATCCGCTTTGGGCCCGAAGGACGAGCAGTACTTC. Its translation: CASSESALGPKDEQYF.

The chain couples TRBV2 to TRBJ2-1; 10 bases fit TRBD2. CDR1 and CDR2 (germline): SNHLY, FYNNEI. This CDR3 contains 15 residues. J lost 7 bases, V lost 8 bases, and 11 bases had no gene match. In nucleotides, the CDR3 is TGTGCCAGCGGAACCTCTAGCGGGAGTCGGAATGAGCAGTTCTTC. This translates into CASGTSSGSRNEQFF.

The chain is built from TRBV5-6 and TRBJ2-1; 8 bases are shared with TRBD2. The CDR3 is 15 amino acids. Germline lookup yields CDR1 SGHDT and CDR2 YYEEEE. The V segment lost 2 bases and the J segment 9 bases; nucleotides outside the gene matches: 10. The CDR3 DNA sequence: TGTGCCAGCAGCTTCGGGACTAGAAGTCTCGCTGAGCAGTTCTTC. It yields the protein CASSFGTRSLAEQFF.

CDR3 amino acids: CASTSDRTSTDTQYF. DNA of the CDR3: TGTGCCAGCACCTCAGACAGAACTAGCACAGATACGCAGTATTTT. The rearrangement links TRBV6-5 to TRBJ2-3, with D tentatively TRBD1 (5 bases). Trimming took off 7 bases at V and 0 bases at J, with 14 bases between the two ends. CDR3 length equals 15 residues. The V gene's germline CDR1 is MNHEY and CDR2 SVGAGI.

The V call is TRBV5-4, the J call TRBJ1-2; weak D call: TRBD1 (5 bases). Germline V gene data show CDR1 as SGHNT and CDR2 as YYREEE (reference sequence). Trimming left V 2 bases short and J 3 bases short, with 11 bases between. The CDR3 spans 14 residues. The CDR3 sequence: CASSFFGGYYGYTF. CDR3 DNA sequence: TGTGCCAGCAGCTTCTTCGGGGGTTACTATGGCTACACCTTC.

The rearrangement links TRBV7-6 to TRBJ2-7, with D perhaps matching TRBD1 (5 bases). Trimming removed 0 bases at V and 2 bases at J, with 8 bases between. The CDR3 extends over 14 amino acids. Germline loops: CDR1 SGHVS, CDR2 FNYEAQ. The CDR3 coding sequence is TGTGCCAGCAGCTTAGCAGGGGAACCCTACGAGCAGTACTTC. As protein: CASSLAGEPYEQYF.

The V and J genes are TRBV7-2 and TRBJ1-5, with a possible D match to TRBD1 (6 bases). CDR3 length equals 14 residues. The V end was cut by 4 bases, the J end by 4 bases, with 11 bases between. Germline CDR1 and CDR2: SGHTA and FQGNSA. CDR3 sequence reads: CASSWGGRNQPQHF. CDR3 DNA: TGTGCCAGCAGCTGGGGGGGCCGGAATCAGCCCCAGCATTTT.

The chain links TRBV9 to TRBJ1-5; D remains ambiguous. Germline assignment: CDR1 SGDLS and CDR2 YYNGEE. The CDR3 has 16 amino acids. V shed 6 bases and J shed 0 bases, with 16 bases lying between them. CDR3 sequence reads: CASKNGFGISNQPQHF. The CDR3 nucleotides read TGTGCCAGCAAAAACGGCTTCGGGATTAGCAATCAGCCCCAGCATTTT.

The V and J genes are TRBV16 and TRBJ2-7, with 10 positions matching TRBD1. The CDR3 covers 16 residues. The germline V gene encodes CDR1 KGHSY and CDR2 FQNENV. Trimming at V came to 2 bases and at J to 4 bases, leaving 8 bases not matched to a gene. The CDR3 nucleotides read TGTGCCAGCAGCCAAGGGGGACAGGGGAACGATTACGAGCAGTACTTC. Its translation: CASSQGGQGNDYEQYF.

This sequence joins TRBV28 and TRBJ2-7, with D perhaps matching TRBD2 (6 bases). Germline V gene sequence: CDR1 MDHEN, CDR2 SYDVKM. V dropped 6 bases and J dropped 6 bases, with 15 bases sitting between them. The CDR3 runs to 13 residues. In nucleotides, the CDR3 is TGTGCCAGCAGACACAAAGTCGGGGGCGAGCAGTACTTC. Encoded protein: CASRHKVGGEQYF.

The chain links TRBV5-1 to TRBJ2-7, with D hard to call. Trimming removed 4 bases at V and 0 bases at J, with 11 bases between. There are 14 residues in the CDR3. Germline V lookup: CDR1 SGHRS, CDR2 YFSETQ. The CDR3 DNA reads TGCGCCAGCAGCCCGCAGGAACCCTCCTACGAGCAGTACTTC. Translating it yields CASSPQEPSYEQYF. Looking up the rest from reference TRBV5-1 and TRBJ2-7 gives the full variable domain: KAGVTQTPRYLIKTRGQQVTLSCSPISGHRSVSWYQQTPGQGLQFLFEYFSETQRNKGNFPGRFSGRQFSNSRSEMNVSTLELGDSALYLCASSPQEPSYEQYFGPGTRLTVT.

The CDR3, as DNA: TGTGCCAGCAGCTTGGACCTAGCCGGTTACAATGAGCAGTTCTTC. Translated: CASSLDLAGYNEQFF. The gene calls are TRBV5-4 and TRBJ2-1; TRBD2 might be the D (5 bases). Germline V CDR1 and CDR2: SGHNT, YYREEE (reference sequence). The CDR3 has 15 residues. The V and J ends lost 0 bases and 4 bases respectively, with 11 bases between them.

J is TRBJ2-1 and V is TRBV10-1; weak D call: TRBD1 (6 bases). Trimming took off 6 bases at V and 4 bases at J, with 7 bases between the two ends. The germline V gene encodes CDR1 WNHNN and CDR2 SYGVQD (reference sequence). The CDR3 sequence is 12 residues long. The CDR3 nucleotides read TGCGCCAGCAGCACAGGGTACAATGAGCAGTTCTTC. The encoded protein is CASSTGYNEQFF.

The chain recombines TRBV28 with TRBJ1-1; 9 bases align to TRBD1. This CDR3 is built from 13 residues. Germline CDR1 and CDR2: MDHEN and SYDVKM. V was pared by 8 bases and J by 5 bases, with 6 bases of the junction left unmatched. The CDR3 protein is CASDRGIWTEAFF. The DNA for the CDR3 is TGTGCCAGCGACAGGGGGATATGGACTGAAGCTTTCTTT.

The CDR3 is CASSPSAGGVSYEQYF. The CDR3 DNA reads as TGTGCCAGCAGTCCGTCTGCGGGAGGAGTTTCCTACGAGCAGTACTTC. V gene TRBV27 combines with J gene TRBJ2-7, with 8 positions matching TRBD2. This CDR3 is built from 16 residues. Germline V gene lookup returns CDR1 MNHEY and CDR2 SMNVEV (reference sequence). Losses at the gene ends were 5 bases for V and 1 base for J; bases not matched to a gene: 10.

The V gene is TRBV9, the J gene TRBJ2-7; D is uncertain. CDR3 size: 15 residues. The ends were cut back, 0 bases at V and 0 bases at J, with 10 bases in the middle. Germline-derived CDR1 and CDR2 are SGDLS and YYNGEE. CDR3 sequence (DNA): TGTGCCAGCAGCGTAGGCGGTCAAATCTCCTACGAGCAGTACTTC. This translates into CASSVGGQISYEQYF.

The V gene is TRBV19, the J gene TRBJ2-7, with D possibly TRBD2 on 5 matching bases. Per germline, CDR1 LNHDA and CDR2 SQIVND (reference sequence). There are 15 residues in the CDR3. Trimming left V 3 bases short and J 0 bases short, with 12 bases between. The CDR3 DNA follows: TGTGCCAGTAGTATGGGTCGGGGTCCCTCCTACGAGCAGTACTTC. It specifies CASSMGRGPSYEQYF.

The chain links TRBV28 to TRBJ2-3; TRBD1 might be the D (6 bases). The germline V gene encodes CDR1 MDHEN and CDR2 SYDVKM. The CDR3 is made up of 16 amino acids. The ends were cut back, 2 bases at V and 5 bases at J, with 17 bases in the middle. CDR3 in DNA: TGTGCCAGCAGTTTACACGCACAGGGAGAGGAAGATACGCAGTATTTT. It yields the protein CASSLHAQGEEDTQYF.

The chain is built from TRBV13 and TRBJ1-4; possibly TRBD1 for D (6 bases). Trimming took 5 bases from V and 0 from J, leaving 10 bases between them. This CDR3 has 15 amino acids. Germline V gene lookup returns CDR1 PRHDT and CDR2 FYEKMQ (reference sequence). CDR3 in amino acids: CASSIQGSTNEKLFF. The CDR3 nucleotides read TGTGCCAGCAGCATACAGGGATCAACTAATGAAAAACTGTTTTTT.

This chain connects TRBV28 to TRBJ2-3, with D possibly matching TRBD2 (6 bases). CDR1 is MDHEN, CDR2 SYDVKM, per germline. With 3 bases removed from V and 0 bases from J, the gap between germline ends came to 16 bases. This CDR3 is built from 17 residues. This CDR3 is CASSFSGADPSTDTQYF. The CDR3 nucleotides read TGTGCCAGCAGTTTTTCGGGAGCGGACCCTAGCACAGATACGCAGTATTTT.

For the CDR3, the DNA is TGTGCCAGCAGTTACCGGTGGGAGCGCCGGAACGAGCAGTACTTC. Its translation is CASSYRWERRNEQYF. The V gene is TRBV6-6, the J gene TRBJ2-5; possibly TRBD2 for D (5 bases). Near its end, the DNA agrees better with TRBJ2-7, so the J call may be wrong. Germline CDR1 MNHNY, CDR2 SVGAGI (reference sequence). This CDR3 spans 15 amino acids.

The V gene is TRBV9, the J gene TRBJ1-2, with 12 bases matching TRBD1. Trimming cost V 4 bases and J 6 bases; bases outside gene matches: 10. Germline V gene data show CDR1 as SGDLS and CDR2 as YYNGEE. The CDR3 contains 16 residues. The CDR3 nucleotides read TGTGCCAGCAGCCTCCCCGGGACAGGGGGCTTCGATGGCTACACCTTC. Amino acids: CASSLPGTGGFDGYTF.